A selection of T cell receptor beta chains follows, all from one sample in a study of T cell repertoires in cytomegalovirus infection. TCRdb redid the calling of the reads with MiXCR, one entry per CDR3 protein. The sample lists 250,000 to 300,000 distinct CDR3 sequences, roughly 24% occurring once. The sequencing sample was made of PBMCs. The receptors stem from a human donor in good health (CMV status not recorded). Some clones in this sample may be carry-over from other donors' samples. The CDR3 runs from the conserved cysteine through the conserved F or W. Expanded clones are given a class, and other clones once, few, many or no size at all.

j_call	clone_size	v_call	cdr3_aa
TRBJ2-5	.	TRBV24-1	CATSDLRSGIGTQYF
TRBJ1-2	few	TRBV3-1	CASSQGAWGYTF
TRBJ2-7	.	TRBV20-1	CSAGGLGTRAYEQYF
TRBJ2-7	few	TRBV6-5	CASSTRGSYEQYF
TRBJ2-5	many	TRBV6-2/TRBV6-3	CASSTSNEETQYF
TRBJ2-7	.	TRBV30	CAWSGGQDVAEQYF
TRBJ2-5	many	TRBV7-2	CASSLGQGLIETQYF
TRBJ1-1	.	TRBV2	CASSEDVGGNTEAFF
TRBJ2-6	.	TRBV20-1	CSAGPGTGSGANVLTF
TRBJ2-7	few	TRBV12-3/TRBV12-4	CASSFMGGSEQYF
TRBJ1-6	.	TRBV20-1	CSARGTRDYNSPLHF
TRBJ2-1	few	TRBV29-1	CSAKRESNNEQFF
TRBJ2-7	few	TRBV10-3	CAIRLGGRYEQYF
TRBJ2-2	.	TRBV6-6	CASSVEGGTGELFF
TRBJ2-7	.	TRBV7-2	CASSLAQSLIYEQYF
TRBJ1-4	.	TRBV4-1	CASSPGPQSEKLFF
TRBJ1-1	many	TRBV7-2	CASSLVGLSEAFF
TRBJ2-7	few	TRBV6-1	CASKREGGQTYEQYF
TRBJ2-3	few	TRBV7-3	CASSLTGRGVTQYF
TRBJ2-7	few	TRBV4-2	CASSQGLGGSSYPYEQYF
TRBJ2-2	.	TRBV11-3	CASSLYSHVATGELFF
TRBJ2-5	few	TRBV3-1	CASSQDTATLRGLAEEGQETQYF
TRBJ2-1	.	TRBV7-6	CASSLGTGINNEQFF
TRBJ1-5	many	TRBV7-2	CASSLGGRGKYSNQPQHF
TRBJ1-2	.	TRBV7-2	CASSLWSNYGYTF
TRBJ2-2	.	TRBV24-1	CATRPTGGPGELFF
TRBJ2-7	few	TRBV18	CASSPASGRAAYEQYF
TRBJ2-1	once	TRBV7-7	CASSLEAGGNEQFF
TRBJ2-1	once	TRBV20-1	CSVDGGGMTTEQFF
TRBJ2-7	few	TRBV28	CASSLSLGTDFTYEQYF
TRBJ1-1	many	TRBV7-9	CASGPGTGGLGYTEAFF
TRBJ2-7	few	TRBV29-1	CSGTGTSYEQYF
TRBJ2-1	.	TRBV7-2	CASSKLAGNYNEQFF
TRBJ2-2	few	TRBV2	CASRGLAGGPDTGELFF
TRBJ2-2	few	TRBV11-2	CASSLPSSRTGELFF
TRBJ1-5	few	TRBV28	CASSFSRRGSNQPQHF
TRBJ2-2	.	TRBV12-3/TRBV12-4	CASSLGGHGELFF
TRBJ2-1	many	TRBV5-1	CASSLLRVDEQFF
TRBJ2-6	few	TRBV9	CASSAIPAGANGGANVLTF
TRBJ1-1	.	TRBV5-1	CASSPPQGRTEAFF
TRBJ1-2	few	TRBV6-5	CASRVNRASGYTF
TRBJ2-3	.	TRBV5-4	CASSPVASAGTDTQYF
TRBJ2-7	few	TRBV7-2	CASTQGGVGAYEQYF
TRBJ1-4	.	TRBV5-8	CASSPRGIGGSEKLFF
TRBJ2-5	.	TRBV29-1	CSVEDLHRSKRTQCF
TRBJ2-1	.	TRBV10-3	CAISVPGLYNEQFF
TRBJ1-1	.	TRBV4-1	CASSQATGTEAFF
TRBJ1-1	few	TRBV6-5	CASRLLRVNTEAFF
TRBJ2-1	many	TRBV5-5	CASSGPLSAGDNEQFF
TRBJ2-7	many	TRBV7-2	CASSLRTSFYEQYF
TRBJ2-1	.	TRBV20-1	CSVGPRTSFSEQFF
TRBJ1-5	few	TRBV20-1	CSAPRDPGGIGQPQHF
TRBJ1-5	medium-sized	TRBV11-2	CASSLSPGTNQPQHF